Reported below is one TCR beta chain. This clone has just a few counts. Its antigen is not yet known. It has no much larger one-base neighbor in the sample; base qualities were not kept. Trimmed from V: 3 bases; trimmed from J: 4 bases; junction bases lacking a gene match: 7. The germline V gene sets CDR1 to SGHRS and CDR2 to YFSETQ. The CDR3 sequence holds 15 residues, the cysteine and phenylalanine included. The entry retains the CDR3 DNA only, 45 bases that are in frame from base 1. Library generation was performed with the immunoSEQ multiplex PCR assay. The multiplex PCR relied on a mix of 60 forward primers for TCR Vbeta segments and 13 reverse primers for TCR Jbeta segments. Amplification of the CDR3 region of rearranged TCR beta genes was performed with a multiplex PCR assay on genomic DNA. On the Illumina HiSeq System, the amplified TCR beta libraries were sequenced as 87-base-pair reads. As for the authors' bioinformatics: In a later analysis, some 80 million unique TCR beta chains were counted across the 650 to 750 repertoires, and roughly 10 million of these chains were shared by at least two donors. To remove PCR and sequencing errors, raw reads were error-corrected and collapsed into unique sequences using a nearest-neighbor algorithm that merged closely related sequences. CDR3 sequences were aligned to IMGT reference sequences to assign V, D and J gene segments. Each retained sequence needed at least a six-nucleotide match to both a V gene segment and a J gene segment. Rearrangements were called productive when the CDR3 lacked stop codons and stayed in frame with V and J; all others were non-productive. Following IMGT convention, CDR3 was defined as the stretch from the second conserved V-encoded cysteine to the conserved J-encoded phenylalanine. In an earlier analysis of around 600 of the donors, sequences lacking an unambiguous match to a single V gene segment were excluded. An earlier analysis of a few hundred of the donors classified V segments as functional when productive rearrangements were above 56.7% and as segregating when the standard deviation between donors was above 5%. A statistical classification framework was developed to diagnose cytomegalovirus status using the catalog of TCR beta chain sequences. In a later analysis, TCR nucleotide sequences were compared against IMGT/GENE-DB human TR gene sequences so that V and J genes could be assigned. A later analysis assigned CDR3 sequences and most-parsimonious VDJ recombination scenarios with the TCRdist pipeline. In a later analysis, each TCR beta chain was defined by its CDR3 amino acid sequence together with its V-gene family, and reads lacking a unique V-gene family were excluded. A later analysis removed several hundred highly shared, low-generation-probability nucleotide sequences to deal with suspected cross-contamination and a sequencing artifact. In a later analysis, a clonal expansion index was calculated for each public chain from normalized within-repertoire ranks of inferred template counts. In a later analysis, generation probabilities were computed with a VDJ recombination model fitted to out-of-frame rearrangements, and the resulting probabilities were checked against IGoR. In a later analysis, hypergeometric tests were used to score TCR-TCR, TCR-HLA and TCR-CMV co-occurrence, with a repertoire-size bias correction applied to TCR pairs. To estimate false discovery rates, a later analysis permuted the HLA or CMV assignments 20 times. In a later analysis, co-occurring TCRs were grouped with DBSCAN, and TCRdist sequence similarity was added when clustering was performed within HLA-allele-positive subsets. Co-occurrence clustering excluded repertoires with fewer than 30,000 or more than 120,000 public chains, plus five with anomalous nucleotide sharing. Here the immuneACCESS table is served through TCRdb, limited to in-frame sequences with V and J called. Missing clones are a known gap in these copies; in checked studies unresolved V genes cover under half, and the rest lacks a known reason. Clone size and V and J calls were adopted from that table, with D and trimming inferred from the DNA. The sample profile shows some 140,000 clones; approximately 9% of them were found once. Of the sample, more than 6.5% falls within the top ten clones.

The cohort comprised 670 or so healthy bone marrow donors. At the time of sampling, all cohort members were nominally healthy, though unrecorded immune exposures were likely present. The donor tested CMV seropositive and was one of the 289 seropositive cohort members. Every donor gave a peripheral blood sample, and the peripheral blood mononuclear cells from that sample were used for TCR beta sequencing. Genomic DNA was extracted from the blood cell samples with the Qiagen DNeasy Blood Extraction Kit. The source of the sample is a study of cytomegalovirus exposure and HLA in healthy donors listed by TCRdb under 2017. In terms of the full investigation: In an earlier analysis of 587 of the donors, 250 to 300 Gb of sequence data and roughly 100 million unique TCR beta sequences from 150 million to 200 million T cells were reported. Around 320 gigabases of sequencing data and approximately 85 million unique TCR sequences were included in an early release covering about 620 HLA-typed donors. Of the 300 to 450 genotyped donors, approximately 81% were placed in the genetic ancestry cluster associated with self-reported Caucasian donors. The study aimed to test whether signatures of past pathogen exposure could be identified by cataloging public T cell receptors. The study profiled the T cell repertoires of approximately 700 subjects by immunosequencing and related them to cytomegalovirus serostatus. Besides the first cohort of 666 subjects, a separate validation cohort made up of 120 different subjects was used. The study combined high-throughput TCR immunosequencing, statistical association of individual TCRs with disease status, and machine learning to predict cytomegalovirus infection status. To study patterns of TCR occurrence, a later analysis re-analyzed previously published TCR beta repertoires from 600 to 750 donors and added high-resolution HLA genotyping. The later analysis used no new phenotypic data to find candidate immune exposures, relying instead on TCR beta sequences and their occurrence across donors. In an earlier analysis of 587 of the donors, high-throughput TCR beta sequencing was used to judge whether each TCR beta V gene segment behaved as functional or pseudogenic. Donor age, sex, ethnicity and CMV serostatus were collected together with the repertoire data. A later genetic analysis used genome-wide SNP genotypes for about 60% of the roughly 700 donors, treating that subset as a discovery cohort. Every discovery cohort repertoire had been produced on one sequencing platform. HLA typing included class I and class II loci at four-digit resolution. Typing coverage varied by locus: roughly 620-640 donors for A, B, C, DRB1 and DQB1; 522 for DQA1; about 590 for DPA1; approximately 450 for DPB1. Five DR-DQ haplotypes were treated as single units for association and clustering because of strong linkage in the cohort. Among approximately 370 genotyped donors of the cohort, an average of approximately 220,000 unique TCR beta nucleotide sequences was sequenced per donor, of which about 19% were non-productive.

The paper's findings and limits, for the study overall: A group of highly shared sequence variants was considered likely to be a technical artifact of the sequencing pipeline. A later analysis found that HLA-associated TCR beta chains were more clonally expanded and had lower generation probabilities than equally common non-associated chains. In a later analysis, around 17,000 TCR beta sequences were associated with specific HLA alleles at a false discovery rate of 0.05. The cohort was sequenced for TCR beta chains only, and without alpha or paired-chain data the features that could be detected were limited. Roughly uniform sequencing depth across donors was assumed in presence/absence analyses, although this assumption may not hold. Because counts were too low, about 18 rarely observed V segments, including chromosome 9 orphons, were left out of the earlier analysis of a few hundred of the donors. HLA typing was unavailable for some donors at each locus, so association tests used only the typed subset. According to a later analysis, TCR association rates differed among HLA loci, with DRB1 alleles showing the most associated TCRs and HLA-C alleles showing the fewest. The classifier was reported to diagnose cytomegalovirus status with high specificity and sensitivity in both the original and validation cohorts. An earlier analysis of approximately 570 of the donors showed that most TCR beta V segments appeared in productive rearrangements either about 90% or about 30% of the time, which broadly matched IMGT annotations. In the study, around 160 TCR beta chains were listed as associated with cytomegalovirus. According to a later analysis, most CMV-associated TCR beta chains appeared to be HLA-restricted, and the HLA associations seemed to be driven largely by CMV exposure. A further reported finding was that TCR beta sequences accurately predicted the HLA-A and HLA-B alleles for most subjects in the first cohort. Most TCR sequences were seen in very few donors, while some public TCRs were found in many individuals. In vitro tests confirmed that a few of the cytomegalovirus-associated TCR beta chains recognize cytomegalovirus antigens. A later genetic analysis reported fewer N-insertions in productive TCRs among donors in an Asian-associated ancestry cluster than the roughly 700-donor mean. CMV serostatus was the only immune exposure information available for the cohort. V-gene and J-gene trimming of TCR beta chains was associated with a missense DCLRE1C variant in a later genetic analysis, and the association was replicated in an independent cohort. A later analysis reported that several top co-occurrence clusters appeared linked to parvovirus B19, influenza, CMV and Epstein-Barr virus. Strong co-occurrence of HLA alleles, especially DR and DQ, made assigning TCR associations to individual alleles difficult. The authors suggested that the approach could potentially be extended to other disease states and immunological phenotypes. Some IMGT-functional V segments, including TRBV6-2 and TRBV6-3, could not be told apart with the 87-base-pair reads, so those segments were excluded. Correlated functional status among segregating V segments might reflect linkage disequilibrium, but an unknown experimental factor could not be ruled out.

The clonotype was recovered from a woman aged 40 to 50 in good health and CMV-seropositive. This sequence uses TRBV5-1 and TRBJ1-2; 9 junctional bases match TRBD1. Specimen: PBMCs. The base sequence is TGCGCCAGCAGCTCGGCGGGACAGGGACTCTATGGCTACACCTTC. This encodes CASSSAGQGLYGYTF. Reference TRBV5-1 and TRBJ1-2 genes cover what lies past the CDR3, so the full variable domain is KAGVTQTPRYLIKTRGQQVTLSCSPISGHRSVSWYQQTPGQGLQFLFEYFSETQRNKGNFPGRFSGRQFSNSRSEMNVSTLELGDSALYLCASSSAGQGLYGYTFGSGTRLTVV.